This passage covers 21 T cell receptor beta chains from one sample sequenced in a study of blood T cell repertoires in COVID-19. Measured with immunoSEQ multiplex PCR; TCRdb has only the in-frame clones, and not every one. The sample contains some 200,000 clones, roughly 86% of which appear only once. The sequenced sample consisted of peripheral blood. The receptors were gathered from a man in his forties or fifties with active or convalescent COVID-19.

The gene calls are TRBV5-6 and TRBJ1-2; possible D gene TRBD1, 5 bases. Germline CDR1 SGHDT, CDR2 YYEEEE. The CDR3 totals 13 residues. The V and J ends lost 3 bases and 4 bases respectively, with 10 bases between them. CDR3 protein: CASSSSRGYGYTF. The CDR3 DNA follows: TGTGCCAGCAGCTCCTCAAGGGGCTATGGCTACACCTTC.

CDR3 in amino acids: CASTPPSGVGFF. For the CDR3, the DNA is TGTGCCAGCACCCCCCCATCAGGGGTAGGATTCTTT. The gene calls are TRBV12-3 or TRBV12-4 and TRBJ1-1, with D possibly TRBD1 on 6 matching bases. V lost 7 bases, J lost 14 bases, and 20 bases lay in between. The CDR3 is 12 residues long.

The rearrangement links TRBV5-1 to TRBJ2-1, with D maybe TRBD1 (6 bases). Germline values: CDR1 SGHRS, CDR2 YFSETQ. Trimming left V 4 bases short and J 5 bases short, with 10 bases between. The CDR3 is 13 amino acids. The CDR3 bases are TGCGCCAGCAGCCAGGACAGAGACAATGAGCAGTTCTTC. Translated: CASSQDRDNEQFF. The variable domain in full, completed from reference TRBV5-1 and TRBJ2-1, reads KAGVTQTPRYLIKTRGQQVTLSCSPISGHRSVSWYQQTPGQGLQFLFEYFSETQRNKGNFPGRFSGRQFSNSRSEMNVSTLELGDSALYLCASSQDRDNEQFFGPGTRLTVL.

The chain uses TRBV7-3 and TRBJ1-1; 7 nucleotides line up with TRBD1. This CDR3 region has 13 residues. Germline values: CDR1 SGHTA, CDR2 FQGTGA. V was clipped by 5 bases and J by 10 bases; unmatched bases: 10. The DNA of the CDR3 is TGTGCCAGCAGCGGAGGGCAGGGGGAGAGAGCTTTCTTT. It codes for CASSGGQGERAFF.

This clone has only one observation. The chain employs TRBV24-1 and TRBJ2-2; a weak D match, TRBD1 (6 bases). The CDR3 contains 14 residues. V was clipped by 5 bases and J by 0 bases, with 6 bases between them. From germline, CDR1 is KGHDR and CDR2 SFDVKD. The CDR3 DNA sequence: TGTGCCACCAGTGGGACAGCGAACACCGGGGAGCTGTTTTTT. Its protein is CATSGTANTGELFF.

J is TRBJ2-1 and V is TRBV11-3; TRBD2 matches 11 bases. The CDR3 has 19 amino acids. With 0 bases clipped from V and 5 bases from J, the junction kept 12 bases outside the gene matches. The germline CDR1 and CDR2 sequences are SGHNT and YENEEA. CDR3 sequence (DNA): TGTGCCAGCAGCTTAGAAGGGGCACTAGCGGGGGCTCGTAACAATGAGCAGTTCTTC. It is translated as CASSLEGALAGARNNEQFF.

The table lists this clone with a count of one. The genes are TRBV5-6 and TRBJ1-1; no firm D call. Trimming took off 6 bases at V and 4 bases at J, with 13 bases between the two ends. In germline, CDR1 is SGHDT, CDR2 YYEEEE. This CDR3 has 13 amino acids. The CDR3 spells CASTLREVTEAFF. CDR3 coding DNA: TGTGCCAGCACCCTTCGGGAAGTCACTGAAGCTTTCTTT.

This CDR3 is CASSGYRLSSYNEQFF. CDR3 nucleotide sequence: TGTGCCAGCAGCGGCTACAGGCTAAGCTCCTACAATGAGCAGTTCTTC. This chain joins TRBV5-6 and TRBJ2-1, with a tentative D call TRBD1 (5 bases). CDR1 is SGHDT, CDR2 YYEEEE, per germline. Trimming left V 4 bases short and J 0 bases short, with 14 bases between. CDR3 length equals 16 residues.

The sample holds a few counts of this clone. The V call is TRBV12-3 or TRBV12-4, the J call TRBJ2-7; D not resolved. This CDR3 is 12 amino acids long. V was clipped by 6 bases and J by 7 bases, with 13 bases between them. DNA of the CDR3: TGTGCCAGCAGCGAAATCTACGGGGAGCAGTACTTC. Translation gives CASSEIYGEQYF.

The rearrangement links TRBV7-3 to TRBJ2-6; TRBD2 matches 8 bases. Germline trimming cut 5 bases from V and 2 bases from J; bases unmatched to any gene: 5. CDR3 length: 16 amino acids. The germline CDR1 and CDR2 sequences are SGHTA and FQGTGA. The CDR3 protein is CASSLGGAPGANVLTF. The CDR3 DNA sequence: TGTGCCAGCAGCCTCGGGGGGGCCCCTGGGGCCAACGTCCTGACTTTC.

CDR3 bases: TGTGCCAGCAGTCGGGGACAGGGGGCACGTTCACCCCTCCACTTT. It specifies CASSRGQGARSPLHF. The chain combines TRBV6-6 with TRBJ1-6, with 12 bases lining up with TRBD1. V lost 5 bases, J lost 9 bases, and 5 bases stayed unmatched. The germline gives CDR1 MNHNY, CDR2 SVGAGI (reference sequence). The CDR3 is 15 residues long.

This clone was recorded once. The V and J genes are TRBV7-8 and TRBJ2-7; TRBD1 matches at 9 bases. The trim removed 4 bases at V and 4 bases at J, leaving 11 bases unmatched. Germline CDR1 SGHVS, CDR2 FQNEAQ. The CDR3 runs 16 residues. For the CDR3, the DNA is TGTGCCAGCAGCTCAAGCGGACAGGGGTTAATGTACGAGCAGTACTTC. This codes for CASSSSGQGLMYEQYF.

The chain uses TRBV3-1 (or the pseudogene TRBV3-2) and TRBJ1-3; D is uncertain. The germline gives CDR1 LGHDT, CDR2 YNNKEL (reference sequence). The CDR3 covers 14 residues. V lost 1 base and J lost 0, with 4 bases in between. The CDR3 DNA reads TGTGCCAGCAGCCAAGCTTCCTCTGGAAACACCATATATTTT. Its protein is CASSQASSGNTIYF.

This rearrangement joins TRBV6-5 to TRBJ1-6; maybe TRBD1 (6 bases). CDR1 and CDR2 (germline): MNHEY, SVGAGI. The CDR3 is 13 residues long. Trimming cost V 7 bases and J 9 bases, with 13 bases left between them. In nucleotides, the CDR3 is TGTGCCAGCAAGCGGACAGACCCTTCACCCCTCCACTTT. Translation: CASKRTDPSPLHF.

The chain links TRBV4-1 to TRBJ2-6; D unresolved. CDR1 and CDR2 (germline): MGHRA, YSYEKL. The ends were cut back, 2 bases at V and 0 bases at J, with 8 bases in the middle. The CDR3 covers 16 residues. In DNA form, the CDR3 reads TGCGCCAGCAGCCAACCGTTTCGCTCTGGGGCCAACGTCCTGACTTTC. This translates into CASSQPFRSGANVLTF.

The genes are TRBV28 and TRBJ1-1, with 9 positions matching TRBD1. J was trimmed by 4 bases and V by 8 bases; bases with no gene match: 5. In germline, CDR1 is MDHEN, CDR2 SYDVKM. CDR3 length: 13 amino acids. DNA of the CDR3: TGTGCCAGCCAGGGACAGGGTTTCACTGAAGCTTTCTTT. It specifies CASQGQGFTEAFF. Full variable domain (missing parts from reference TRBV28 and TRBJ1-1): DVKVTQSSRYLVKRTGEKVFLECVQDMDHENMFWYRQDPGLGLRLIYFSYDVKMKEKGDIPEGYSVSREKKERFSLILESASTNQTSMYLCASQGQGFTEAFFGQGTRLTVV.

This clone appeared a single time. Other DNA sequences from this sample encode an identical CDR3 as well. The chain uses TRBV5-1 and TRBJ2-7; 14 nucleotides match TRBD2. Germline loops: CDR1 SGHRS, CDR2 YFSETQ. The CDR3 spans 15 residues. With V trimmed by 4 bases and J by 4 bases, 4 bases remained unmatched. Here the CDR3 reads CASSRTSGGRYEQYF. The CDR3, as DNA: TGCGCCAGCAGCCGGACTAGCGGGGGGCGTTACGAGCAGTACTTC.

The chain carries TRBV3-1 (or the pseudogene TRBV3-2) and TRBJ2-3, with a possible D match to TRBD2 (5 bases). Between the trimmed V and J ends, which lost 0 bases and 6 bases, there was a span of 7 bases. Germline assignment: CDR1 LGHDT and CDR2 YNNKEL (reference sequence). The CDR3 length is 13 residues. The CDR3 sequence: CASSQDWEDTQYF. CDR3 bases: TGTGCCAGCAGCCAAGACTGGGAGGATACGCAGTATTTT.

The CDR3 nucleotides read TGTGCCAGCACCCTCCAATGGGGGGCGAACACCGGGGAGCTGTTTTTT. Protein sequence: CASTLQWGANTGELFF. The chain combines TRBV7-6 with TRBJ2-2; D is perhaps TRBD2 (6 bases). Germline V CDR1 and CDR2: SGHVS, FNYEAQ. The CDR3 runs 16 residues. Trimming stripped 7 bases from V and 0 bases from J, with 15 bases between.

The rearrangement joins TRBV2 to TRBJ1-2; D is undetermined. The V gene's germline CDR1 is SNHLY and CDR2 FYNNEI. CDR3 length equals 17 residues. Deletions cut 0 bases from V and 2 bases from J, with 16 bases between. The CDR3 sequence is CASSEAVYRGINYGYTF. DNA of the CDR3: TGTGCCAGCAGTGAAGCTGTTTATCGGGGAATCAACTATGGCTACACCTTC. The full variable domain, with the rest looked up from reference TRBV2 and TRBJ1-2, is EPEVTQTPSHQVTQMGQEVILRCVPISNHLYFYWYRQILGQKVEFLVSFYNNEISEKSEIFDDQFSVERPDGSNFTLKIRSTKLEDSAMYFCASSEAVYRGINYGYTFGSGTRLTVV.

The gene calls are TRBV27 and TRBJ2-1; the match to TRBD2 covers 9 bases. Germline CDR1 and CDR2: MNHEY and SMNVEV (reference sequence). J gave up 5 bases and V 5 bases, and 13 bases lay outside the gene matches. CDR3 size: 17 residues. CDR3: CASSQPGLAIRDNEQFF. CDR3 DNA: TGTGCCAGCAGTCAACCGGGACTAGCTATAAGGGACAATGAGCAGTTCTTC.